The 27 T cell receptor beta chains given below trace back to one sample, sequenced in a study of T cell repertoires in cytomegalovirus infection. Their target antigens are unknown. MiXCR, applied by TCRdb to the reads, yields one record per CDR3 protein. The sample has 550,000 to 850,000 distinct CDR3 sequences, approximately 33% seen once. The source was cultured PBMCs, collected from culture after CMV antigen stimulation. These receptors came from a human donor in good health (CMV status not recorded). Some clones in this sample may be carry-over from other donors' samples.

This clonotype turned up a few times. The V call is TRBV30, the J call TRBJ2-2; 8 bases fit TRBD1. The CDR3 length is 15 residues. The V gene end was trimmed by 3 bases and the J gene end by 8 bases; junction bases not matched to a gene: 11. CDR1 is GTSNPN and CDR2 is SVGIG in the germline V gene (reference sequence). This CDR3 reads CAWSRVSRQGGELFF. CDR3 nucleotides: TGTGCCTGGAGCAGGGTATCGCGACAGGGGGGGGAGCTGTTTTTT.

The rearrangement joins TRBV20-1 to TRBJ2-1, with D perhaps TRBD2 (6 bases). This CDR3 has 16 amino acids. Trimming took 5 bases from V and 0 from J, leaving 17 bases between them. The V gene's germline CDR1 is DFQATT and CDR2 SNEGSKA (reference sequence). CDR3 in amino acids: CSAPSIAASSYNEQFF. Here the CDR3 DNA reads TGCAGTGCTCCCTCTATAGCGGCCTCCTCCTACAATGAGCAGTTCTTC.

V and J are TRBV7-2 and TRBJ2-3, with D maybe TRBD1 (6 bases). The V gene lost 2 bases and the J gene lost 4 bases, with 10 bases spanning the gap. Germline CDR1 SGHTA, CDR2 FQGNSA. CDR3 size: 14 residues. CDR3 in amino acids: CASSLSGASDTQYF. The CDR3 DNA reads as TGTGCCAGCAGCTTATCAGGGGCGTCAGATACGCAGTATTTT.

In its sample, this clonotype was seen a few times. The J gene is TRBJ2-1, the V gene TRBV20-1; D is perhaps TRBD1 or TRBD2 (6 bases each). V was pared by 6 bases and J by 0 bases, with 24 bases between. The germline V gene has CDR1 DFQATT and CDR2 SNEGSKA (reference sequence). The CDR3 loop spans 18 amino acids. CDR3 sequence: CSARSLGGPLSSYNEQFF. The CDR3 nucleotides read TGCAGTGCCAGGTCTTTGGGGGGCCCTCTGAGCTCCTACAATGAGCAGTTCTTC.

This clonotype was found a few times. The V gene is TRBV19, the J gene TRBJ2-7, with 9 bases identical to TRBD1. With 7 bases clipped from V and 2 bases from J, the junction kept 3 bases outside the gene matches. The length of the CDR3 is 13 residues. CDR1 is LNHDA, CDR2 SQIVND, per germline (reference sequence). CDR3 sequence reads: CASTRTGAYEQYF. CDR3 nucleotide sequence: TGTGCCAGTACCAGGACAGGGGCCTACGAGCAGTACTTC. Drawing the rest from reference TRBV19 and TRBJ2-7, the complete variable domain is DGGITQSPKYLFRKEGQNVTLSCEQNLNHDAMYWYRQDPGQGLRLIYYSQIVNDFQKGDIAEGYSVSREKKESFPLTVTSAQKNPTAFYLCASTRTGAYEQYFGPGTRLTVT.

In its sample, this clonotype was seen a few times. The chain employs TRBV5-4 and TRBJ1-3; D unresolved. The CDR3 runs to 15 residues. Trimming stripped 2 bases from V and 3 bases from J, with 12 bases between. Per the germline V gene, CDR1 is SGHNT and CDR2 is YYREEE (reference sequence). The CDR3 DNA follows: TGTGCCAGCAGCTTTGCGGAAGAGGGTGGAAACACCATATATTTT. This codes for CASSFAEEGGNTIYF.

The gene calls are TRBV6-1 and TRBJ2-7; the D gene is possibly TRBD2 (6 bases). The V gene lost 6 bases and the J gene lost 3 bases, with 15 bases spanning the gap. The CDR3 runs 14 residues. Per the germline V gene, CDR1 is MNHNS and CDR2 is SASEGT. CDR3 amino acids: CASRLLRGGYEQYF. CDR3 bases: TGTGCCAGCAGGCTTTTGAGGGGAGGCTACGAGCAGTACTTC.

This clonotype has at least ten counts. V is TRBV7-2 and J is TRBJ2-3, with D perhaps matching TRBD1 or TRBD2 (6 bases each). The germline gives CDR1 SGHTA, CDR2 FQGNSA. V was cut by 3 bases and J by 3 bases, with 16 bases left in between. The CDR3 covers 16 residues. CDR3 in DNA: TGTGCCAGCAGCTTGGGGCGAGGGGGGCTTACAGATACGCAGTATTTT. This encodes CASSLGRGGLTDTQYF.

The rearrangement uses TRBV2 and TRBJ1-2; unclear D gene. The germline gives CDR1 SNHLY, CDR2 FYNNEI. The CDR3 length is 12 residues. Trimming removed 1 base at V and 7 bases at J, with 7 bases between. CDR3 loop: CASSEEESGYTF. In DNA form, the CDR3 reads TGTGCCAGCAGTGAAGAGGAGTCTGGCTACACCTTC.

This rearrangement joins TRBV12-3 or TRBV12-4 to TRBJ2-3, with a tentative D call TRBD1 (5 bases). V lost 6 bases, J lost 2 bases, and 30 bases lay in between. This CDR3 spans 20 amino acids. The CDR3 sequence is CASRGIMRNRSTGVTDTQYF. As DNA, the CDR3 is TGTGCCAGCAGGGGGATTATGCGGAACAGGTCGACTGGGGTCACAGATACGCAGTATTTT.

This clonotype was detected only a few times. The chain combines TRBV12-3 or TRBV12-4 with TRBJ2-7; D uncertain. Trimming took 5 bases from V and 5 from J, leaving 10 bases between them. CDR3 length: 12 amino acids. This chain's CDR3 is CASSTDTNEQYF. In DNA, the CDR3 is TGTGCCAGCAGTACCGACACCAACGAGCAGTACTTC.

The chain links TRBV4-1 to TRBJ2-2; D is ambiguous. The CDR3 is 15 residues long. Germline-derived CDR1 and CDR2 are MGHRA and YSYEKL. Trimming left V 4 bases short and J 2 bases short, with 11 bases between. In nucleotides, the CDR3 is TGCGCCAGCAGCCCCACTCCTAGAAACACCGGGGAGCTGTTTTTT. Translating it yields CASSPTPRNTGELFF.

This rearrangement joins TRBV28 to TRBJ2-1, with 7 bases identical to TRBD1. Germline CDR1 MDHEN, CDR2 SYDVKM. The CDR3 totals 16 residues. J gave up 14 bases and V 5 bases, and 21 bases lay outside the gene matches. The CDR3 here is CASSPLKTGRRARKFF. CDR3 in DNA: TGTGCCAGCAGTCCGCTCAAGACAGGGCGACGGGCTCGGAAGTTCTTC.

The chain uses TRBV12-5 and TRBJ1-5, with D perhaps TRBD1 (6 bases). The germline V and J ends were trimmed by 6 bases and 8 bases, with 14 bases remaining between them. The CDR3 totals 13 residues. CDR1 and CDR2 from the germline V gene are LGHNT and FRNRAP. In nucleotides, the CDR3 is TGTGCTAGTGGAGGGGGAGTTCGAGAGCCCCAGCATTTT. Residues: CASGGGVREPQHF. The full variable domain, its missing parts supplied by reference TRBV12-5 and TRBJ1-5, is DARVTQTPRHKVTEMGQEVTMRCQPILGHNTVFWYRQTMMQGLELLAYFRNRAPLDDSGMPKDRFSAEMPDATLATLKIQPSEPRDSAVYFCASGGGVREPQHFGDGTRLSIL.

A few counts support this clonotype. The CDR3, as DNA: TGTGCCAGCACCACCACTGGAGGGGCGCTCTATAATTCACCCCTCCACTTT. Translation: CASTTTGGALYNSPLHF. The V and J genes are TRBV6-6 and TRBJ1-6, with D perhaps TRBD1 (5 bases). The V and J ends lost 7 bases and 3 bases respectively, with 19 bases between them. CDR3 length: 17 amino acids. Germline CDR1 reads MNHNY; CDR2 reads SVGAGI (reference sequence).

The genes are TRBV12-3 or TRBV12-4 and TRBJ2-1, with 8 bases that match TRBD2. This CDR3 has 15 residues. V dropped 1 base and J dropped 6; count of bases not matched to a gene: 5. The CDR3 protein is CASSLVGGLGNEQFF. The CDR3 DNA sequence: TGTGCCAGCAGTTTAGTGGGGGGACTAGGCAATGAGCAGTTCTTC.

The chain recombines TRBV6-1 with TRBJ1-1; D is undetermined. CDR3 size: 11 residues. Germline V CDR1 and CDR2: MNHNS, SASEGT. V shed 6 bases and J shed 10 bases, with 12 bases lying between them. The CDR3 spells CASRVGSLAFF. As DNA, the CDR3 is TGTGCCAGCAGGGTAGGCAGCTTAGCTTTCTTT.

On this clonotype itself: This may stem from a read error, because a much larger clone lies one nucleotide away. This chain links TRBV7-9 with TRBJ1-2; D unclear. This CDR3 is built from 13 residues. V was cut by 10 bases and J by 0 bases, with 12 bases left in between. From germline, CDR1 is SEHNR and CDR2 FQNEAQ (reference sequence). The chain's CDR3 is CATDHGANYGYTF. In nucleotides, the CDR3 is TGTGCCACCGATCACGGAGCTAACTATGGCTACACCTTC.

The chain couples TRBV24-1 to TRBJ2-1; 9 nucleotides line up with TRBD1. CDR1 KGHDR and CDR2 SFDVKD come from the germline V gene. V was clipped by 2 bases and J by 6 bases; unmatched bases: 4. The CDR3 has 15 amino acids. The CDR3 reads CATSDSRTGANEQFF. The CDR3 region has the DNA TGTGCCACCAGTGATTCCCGGACAGGGGCCAATGAGCAGTTCTTC.

The CDR3 here is CATTTGTSNEKLFF. Here the CDR3 DNA reads TGTGCCACAACGACAGGGACTTCTAATGAAAAACTGTTTTTT. The rearrangement uses TRBV10-3 and TRBJ1-4; 7 nucleotides align to TRBD1. The CDR3 extends over 14 amino acids. With 10 bases clipped from V and 3 bases from J, the junction kept 8 bases outside the gene matches. CDR1 and CDR2 from the germline V gene are ENHRY and SYGVKD.

The sample holds many counts of this clonotype. V and J are TRBV7-2 and TRBJ2-5; D remains ambiguous. Germline V gene sequence: CDR1 SGHTA, CDR2 FQGNSA. The CDR3 covers 16 residues. Deletions cut 8 bases from V and 1 base from J, with 20 bases between. As DNA, the CDR3 is TGTGCCAGCGGGTGGATCGATCCAGAAAGCCAAGAGACCCAGTACTTC. This codes for CASGWIDPESQETQYF.

This clonotype was seen a single time. This rearrangement joins TRBV7-8 to TRBJ1-4, with no clear D. Germline V gene data show CDR1 as SGHVS and CDR2 as FQNEAQ. V gave up 5 bases and J gave up 5 bases, with 15 bases separating them. CDR3 size: 15 residues. The CDR3 nucleotides are TGTGCCAGCAGCCCGTCCCTGTTGGCCAATGAAAAACTGTTTTTT. Residues: CASSPSLLANEKLFF.

The count of this clonotype is one. A read error may be the cause here, since a much bigger clone is one base away. The CDR3, as DNA: TGTGCCAGCAGCTTTGGGACAAGGAGAATCACCGGGGAGCTGTTTTTT. Translation: CASSFGTRRITGELFF. The chain is built from TRBV11-2 and TRBJ2-2; D may be TRBD1 (6 bases). The CDR3 loop spans 16 amino acids. Trimming pared 3 bases from V and 4 bases from J, leaving 15 bases between. Per germline, CDR1 SGHAT and CDR2 FQNNGV.

This clonotype was counted at least ten times. The chain is built from TRBV7-2 and TRBJ2-1, with no clear D. The CDR3 runs 13 residues. Trimming left V 1 base short and J 8 bases short, with 9 bases between. Germline-derived CDR1 and CDR2 are SGHTA and FQGNSA. The CDR3 reads CASSLEHGDEQFF. DNA for the CDR3: TGTGCCAGCAGCTTAGAACACGGAGATGAGCAGTTCTTC.

In this sample, this clonotype turned up a few times. The chain employs TRBV6-6 and TRBJ1-3; the D is unclear. Germline V gene lookup returns CDR1 MNHNY and CDR2 SVGAGI (reference sequence). The CDR3 length is 14 residues. Deletions cut 0 bases from V and 0 bases from J, with 3 bases between. The CDR3 DNA reads as TGTGCCAGCAGTTACTCAAACTCTGGAAACACCATATATTTT. It yields the protein CASSYSNSGNTIYF.

This clonotype was seen a handful of times. V and J are TRBV20-1 and TRBJ2-5, with a possible D match to TRBD2 (6 bases). The CDR3 totals 14 residues. The germline V gene has CDR1 DFQATT and CDR2 SNEGSKA (reference sequence). Trimming pared 6 bases from V and 5 bases from J, leaving 19 bases between. CDR3 sequence: CSADGSAGFETQYF. For the CDR3, the DNA is TGCAGTGCCGACGGGAGTGCGGGGTTTGAGACCCAGTACTTC.

This chain connects TRBV12-5 to TRBJ1-5; 11 bases agree with TRBD1. From germline, CDR1 is LGHNT and CDR2 FRNRAP. The ends lost 5 bases at V and 0 bases at J; junction bases unmatched: 12. The length of the CDR3 is 19 residues. The CDR3 nucleotides are TGTGCTAGTGGTGCCGCGCCGGGACAGGGGGGATATAGCAATCAGCCCCAGCATTTT. This codes for CASGAAPGQGGYSNQPQHF.